The 17 T cell receptor beta chains below come from one sample, sequenced in a study of radiation and T cells in renal cell carcinoma. Here immunoSEQ multiplex PCR was the method, and the copy in TCRdb shows in-frame clones only, minus some. The top ten clones hold 7.3% of a sample with 50,000 to 75,000 clones, over 70% of them seen once. This sample's time point: baseline pretreatment blood. Treatment noted: 15 Gy SBRT to primary tumor, nephrectomy 4 weeks later. Sequenced here: blood, sampled from a patient whose treatment included radiotherapy and nephrectomy. The receptors shown here come from a man aged 55 to 69 with renal cell carcinoma.

The rearrangement uses TRBV7-9 and TRBJ2-1, with 10 bases aligning to TRBD1. CDR1 is SEHNR and CDR2 is FQNEAQ in the germline V gene (reference sequence). V shed 2 bases, J shed 5 bases, and the junction held 6 bases outside the gene matches. There are 16 residues in the CDR3. The CDR3 sequence: CASSLLGDRGNNEQFF. The CDR3 nucleotides read TGTGCCAGCAGCTTACTGGGGGACAGGGGTAACAATGAGCAGTTCTTC.

This clone turned up a few times. A much larger clone is a single base away; this may be a read error. The same CDR3 is also encoded by other DNA sequences in this sample. Written as DNA, the CDR3 is TGTGCCAGCAGTTTTGGAGGGGACACTGAAGCTTTCTTT. Protein: CASSFGGDTEAFF. J is TRBJ1-1 and V is TRBV27; the D gene is possibly TRBD1 (5 bases). The V and J ends lost 3 bases and 3 bases respectively, with 8 bases between them. There are 13 residues in the CDR3. Germline V CDR1 and CDR2: MNHEY, SMNVEV (reference sequence).

The V call is TRBV2, the J call TRBJ1-3; 10 nucleotides match TRBD1. Trimming at V came to 7 bases and at J to 2 bases, leaving 5 bases not matched to a gene. Germline loops: CDR1 SNHLY, CDR2 FYNNEI. The CDR3 is 15 amino acids. CDR3 loop: CASIFGQGAGNTIYF. CDR3 DNA sequence: TGTGCCAGCATTTTTGGACAGGGGGCTGGAAACACCATATATTTT.

The chain links TRBV11-2 to TRBJ2-5, with 13 bases that match TRBD2. This CDR3 contains 16 residues. Per the germline V gene, CDR1 is SGHAT and CDR2 is FQNNGV. Unmatched junction bases numbered 4, after V lost 0 bases and J lost 6 bases. The CDR3 bases are TGTGCCAGCAGCTTAGATGGACTAGCGGGGGCGAAGACCCAGTACTTC. It specifies CASSLDGLAGAKTQYF.

This chain joins TRBV13 and TRBJ1-4; the D is unclear. The CDR3 loop spans 11 amino acids. V was clipped by 5 bases and J by 12 bases, with 10 bases between them. The germline V gene encodes CDR1 PRHDT and CDR2 FYEKMQ (reference sequence). The CDR3 bases are TGTGCCAGCAGCCGAGGGCTAGAACTGTTTTTT. This sequence encodes CASSRGLELFF.

The chain links TRBV10-1 to TRBJ2-1, with 8 bases identical to TRBD2. Germline lookup yields CDR1 WNHNN and CDR2 SYGVQD (reference sequence). Losses at the gene ends were 3 bases for V and 6 bases for J; bases not matched to a gene: 4. CDR3 length equals 14 residues. CDR3 nucleotides: TGCGCCAGCAGTGAAGCGGGAGTGAGCAATGAGCAGTTCTTC. It yields the protein CASSEAGVSNEQFF.

This chain uses TRBV4-3 with TRBJ1-1; D is unclear. The CDR3 spans 16 residues. V was cut by 1 base and J by 1 base, with 13 bases left in between. The germline gives CDR1 LGHNA, CDR2 YSLEER. CDR3 nucleotide sequence: TGCGCCAGCAGCCAAGGGGCAGCATGGGGGAACACTGAAGCTTTCTTT. Translated: CASSQGAAWGNTEAFF.

The chain has TRBV5-1 and TRBJ1-4, with D maybe TRBD1 (5 bases). Germline V CDR1 and CDR2: SGHRS, YFSETQ. The CDR3 runs 16 residues. The V and J ends lost 2 bases and 8 bases respectively, with 19 bases between them. The CDR3 is CASSLRPGQGGEKLFF. CDR3 sequence (DNA): TGCGCCAGCAGCTTAAGACCCGGACAAGGAGGAGAAAAACTGTTTTTT.

This chain connects TRBV11-2 to TRBJ2-7; TRBD2 agrees at 7 bases. CDR1 is SGHAT and CDR2 is FQNNGV in the germline V gene. This CDR3 contains 15 residues. The junction had 4 bases not matched to a gene; V was cut back by 2 bases and J by 0 bases. The CDR3 nucleotides are TGTGCCAGCAGCTTAACTAGCGAAAGCTCCTACGAGCAGTACGTC. Its translation: CASSLTSESSYEQYV.

This sequence joins TRBV29-1 and TRBJ1-1; the D gene is possibly TRBD1 (5 bases). This CDR3 comprises 16 residues. Germline-derived CDR1 and CDR2 are SQVTM and ANQGSEA. Deletions cut 4 bases from V and 0 bases from J, with 18 bases between. CDR3 nucleotide sequence: TGCAGCGTTGGGGGCAGGGTGAGTGGTATGAACACTGAAGCTTTCTTT. This encodes CSVGGRVSGMNTEAFF.

The J gene is TRBJ2-1, the V gene TRBV7-2; unclear D gene. Trimming shortened V by 5 bases and J by 1 base, and 9 bases separated the two germline ends. CDR3 length: 14 amino acids. Germline V lookup: CDR1 SGHTA, CDR2 FQGNSA. This CDR3 reads CASSRAPSYNEQFF. CDR3 nucleotide sequence: TGTGCCAGCAGCCGCGCCCCATCCTACAATGAGCAGTTCTTC.

The V call is TRBV19, the J call TRBJ1-6; D perhaps matches TRBD1 (5 bases). Germline V CDR1 and CDR2: LNHDA, SQIVND (reference sequence). V was clipped by 7 bases and J by 0 bases, with 16 bases between them. The CDR3 has 17 residues. CDR3 bases: TGTGCCAGTACCCCCGGGGGTGTGAGCTCCTATAATTCACCCCTCCACTTT. Its translation: CASTPGGVSSYNSPLHF.

The J gene is TRBJ1-4, the V gene TRBV11-3; a possible D gene is TRBD1 (5 bases). Germline assignment: CDR1 SGHNT and CDR2 YENEEA. V was pared by 5 bases and J by 6 bases, with 25 bases between. This CDR3 spans 18 amino acids. CDR3 sequence reads: CASSPKTGAGSGDEKLFF. The CDR3 DNA is TGTGCCAGCAGCCCAAAAACTGGGGCAGGGTCGGGAGATGAAAAACTGTTTTTT.

This chain links TRBV19 with TRBJ1-3; 7 positions agree with TRBD1. The CDR3 runs to 13 residues. V shed 6 bases and J 3 bases; nucleotides not matched to a gene: 2. The germline CDR1 and CDR2 sequences are LNHDA and SQIVND (reference sequence). CDR3 residues: CASRGTVGNTIYF. CDR3 sequence (DNA): TGTGCCAGTAGAGGGACAGTTGGAAACACCATATATTTT.

The chain carries TRBV25-1 and TRBJ1-4; 7 positions agree with TRBD1. With 6 bases clipped from V and 6 bases from J, the junction kept 10 bases outside the gene matches. Germline assignment: CDR1 MGHDK and CDR2 SYGVNS. CDR3 length: 15 residues. The CDR3 region has the DNA TGTGCCAGCAGGGGGGTACAGGGGAAAGATGAAAAACTGTTTTTT. Translating gives CASRGVQGKDEKLFF.

The chain couples TRBV7-2 to TRBJ2-7; possibly TRBD2 for D (5 bases). The germline V and J ends were trimmed by 2 bases and 2 bases, with 10 bases remaining between them. This CDR3 contains 14 residues. Germline V CDR1 and CDR2: SGHTA, FQGNSA. The CDR3 reads CASSLLALTYEQYF. CDR3 sequence (DNA): TGTGCCAGCAGCTTACTAGCACTTACCTACGAGCAGTACTTC. Full variable domain (missing parts from reference TRBV7-2 and TRBJ2-7): GAGVSQSPSNKVTEKGKDVELRCDPISGHTALYWYRQSLGQGLEFLIYFQGNSAPDKSGLPSDRFSAERTGGSVSTLTIQRTQQEDSAVYLCASSLLALTYEQYFGPGTRLTVT.

The chain combines TRBV2 with TRBJ1-4, with D perhaps TRBD1 (6 bases). The V end was cut by 3 bases, the J end by 10 bases, with 18 bases between. The CDR3 has 15 residues. CDR1 is SNHLY, CDR2 FYNNEI, per germline. CDR3 DNA: TGTGCCAGCAGTGAGTCTGGGGGCCACAGCGGAAAACTGTTTTTT. It translates to CASSESGGHSGKLFF. Full variable domain (rest looked up from reference TRBV2 and TRBJ1-4): EPEVTQTPSHQVTQMGQEVILRCVPISNHLYFYWYRQILGQKVEFLVSFYNNEISEKSEIFDDQFSVERPDGSNFTLKIRSTKLEDSAMYFCASSESGGHSGKLFFGSGTQLSVL.